These T cell receptor beta chains were read from a single sample in a study of blood T cell repertoires in COVID-19. Sequencing used immunoSEQ multiplex PCR; TCRdb keeps in-frame clones, though not all of them. The sample carries 150,000 or so clones, about 75% recorded once. The sequenced material came from PBMCs or T cells enriched from blood (not recorded which). The receptors come from a woman in her fifties or sixties who had recovered from COVID-19. CDR3s include the opening cysteine and the closing phenylalanine or tryptophan. A D gene is named only where the DNA matches it firmly. Rows give clone size only sometimes, using once, few, many, or a class for an expanded clone.

size	V	J	D	CDR3	DNA
NA	TRBV30	TRBJ2-5	NA	CAWSGARGRQETQYF	TGTGCCTGGAGTGGGGCCCGAGGGAGGCAAGAGACCCAGTACTTC
NA	TRBV24-1	TRBJ2-1	TRBD2	CATSDLQTSGQFF	TGTGCCACCAGTGATTTGCAAACTAGCGGGCAGTTCTTC
NA	TRBV5-1	TRBJ2-1	TRBD2	CASSLGTSVSYNEQFF	TGCGCCAGCAGCTTGGGGACTAGCGTCTCCTACAATGAGCAGTTCTTC
NA	TRBV7-7	TRBJ1-4	TRBD1	CASSLRDSREKLFF	TGTGCTAGCAGCTTACGGGACAGCCGGGAAAAACTGTTTTTT
NA	TRBV19	TRBJ2-7	NA	CASSPLGGYEQYF	TGTGCCAGTAGTCCCCTAGGCGGCTACGAGCAGTACTTC
few	TRBV7-8	TRBJ2-1	TRBD2	CASSLSSGSYNEQFF	TGTGCCAGCAGCCTATCTAGCGGCTCCTACAATGAGCAGTTCTTC
NA	TRBV5-1	TRBJ2-3	TRBD2	CASSLGLAVLRDTQYF	TGCGCCAGCAGCTTGGGACTAGCGGTTCTGCGTGATACGCAGTATTTT
NA	TRBV30	TRBJ1-2	NA	CAWGSWRANYGYTF	TGTGCCTGGGGATCTTGGAGAGCTAACTATGGCTACACCTTC
NA	TRBV5-4	TRBJ2-3	TRBD2	CASSPDNWGGDTQYF	TGTGCCAGCAGCCCGGACAACTGGGGGGGAGATACGCAGTATTTT
NA	TRBV27	TRBJ1-1	NA	CATLLRRGKYTEAFF	TGTGCCACCCTACTCCGGCGGGGGAAGTACACTGAAGCTTTCTTT
NA	TRBV7-2	TRBJ2-2	NA	CASSLAGQVTGELFF	TGTGCCAGCAGCTTAGCGGGGCAGGTCACCGGGGAGCTGTTTTTT
NA	TRBV9	TRBJ2-2	TRBD1	CASSAGGATGELFF	TGTGCCAGCAGCGCAGGGGGCGCCACCGGGGAGCTGTTTTTT
NA	TRBV7-7	TRBJ1-3	NA	CASSLYSGNTIYF	TGTGCTAGCAGCCTTTACTCTGGAAACACCATATATTTT
NA	TRBV6-1	TRBJ2-3	NA	CASSEYDSSTDTQYF	TGTGCCAGCAGTGAATATGACAGTAGCACAGATACGCAGTATTTT
NA	TRBV4-2	TRBJ1-6	TRBD1	CASSEGARGTGSPLHF	TGTGCCAGCAGTGAGGGGGCGAGGGGTACAGGTTCACCCCTCCACTTT
NA	TRBV3-1/TRBV3-2	TRBJ1-2	NA	CASSQDPTVANYGYTF	TGTGCCAGCAGCCAAGATCCCACGGTAGCTAACTATGGCTACACCTTC
NA	TRBV28	TRBJ1-3	NA	CASTGGGYGNTIYF	TGTGCCAGCACCGGTGGAGGATATGGAAACACCATATATTTT
NA	TRBV9	TRBJ1-4	NA	CASSPRVGEEKLFF	TGTGCCAGCAGCCCCCGCGTGGGAGAGGAAAAACTGTTTTTT
NA	TRBV3-1/TRBV3-2	TRBJ2-7	NA	CASSQGRPYEQYF	TGTGCCAGCAGCCAAGGGCGGCCCTACGAGCAGTACTTC
NA	TRBV18	TRBJ2-7	NA	CASSPGQGPTEQYF	TGTGCCAGCTCACCGGGGCAGGGTCCGACCGAGCAGTACTTC
few	TRBV5-5	TRBJ2-1	NA	CASSPGGSSYNEQFF	TGTGCCAGCAGCCCAGGGGGGAGCTCCTACAATGAGCAGTTCTTC
NA	TRBV5-1	TRBJ2-7	NA	CASSLEPGRYEQYF	TGCGCCAGCAGCTTGGAGCCGGGTCGGTACGAGCAGTACTTC
NA	TRBV13	TRBJ2-1	NA	CASPGPSNGEQFF	TGTGCCAGTCCGGGTCCTTCGAACGGTGAGCAGTTCTTC
NA	TRBV7-8	TRBJ1-1	TRBD1	CASSKPTGFHTEAFF	TGTGCCAGCAGCAAACCGACAGGGTTCCACACTGAAGCTTTCTTT
NA	TRBV5-1	TRBJ2-3	TRBD2	CASSMGLAGDTQYF	TGCGCCAGCAGCATGGGACTAGCGGGGGATACGCAGTATTTT
NA	TRBV28	TRBJ2-3	NA	CASRTGFKNTQYF	TGTGCCAGCCGAACAGGATTTAAGAATACGCAGTATTTT
NA	TRBV28	TRBJ2-1	TRBD2	CASSLPPPGLAEQFF	TGTGCCAGCAGTTTACCACCACCGGGACTAGCGGAGCAGTTCTTC
NA	TRBV9	TRBJ1-4	NA	CASSRGGPATNEKLFF	TGTGCCAGCAGCCGGGGGGGGCCGGCAACTAATGAAAAACTGTTTTTT
NA	TRBV4-1	TRBJ1-1	NA	CASSRLIGRGGTEAFF	TGCGCCAGCAGCCGTTTAATAGGTAGGGGTGGAACTGAAGCTTTCTTT
NA	TRBV2	TRBJ1-1	TRBD1	CASTRDRGIPEAFF	TGTGCCAGCACCAGGGACAGGGGGATCCCTGAAGCTTTCTTT
NA	TRBV13	TRBJ1-1	NA	CASAVWWRGANTEAFF	TGTGCCAGCGCGGTGTGGTGGCGGGGAGCGAACACTGAAGCTTTCTTT
once	TRBV10-1	TRBJ2-1	TRBD1	CASRRDRGDEQFF	TGCGCCAGCAGGAGGGACAGGGGCGATGAGCAGTTCTTC
NA	TRBV11-3	TRBJ2-1	TRBD2	CASSSGGNSYNEQFF	TGTGCCAGCAGCTCGGGGGGGAACTCCTACAATGAGCAGTTCTTC